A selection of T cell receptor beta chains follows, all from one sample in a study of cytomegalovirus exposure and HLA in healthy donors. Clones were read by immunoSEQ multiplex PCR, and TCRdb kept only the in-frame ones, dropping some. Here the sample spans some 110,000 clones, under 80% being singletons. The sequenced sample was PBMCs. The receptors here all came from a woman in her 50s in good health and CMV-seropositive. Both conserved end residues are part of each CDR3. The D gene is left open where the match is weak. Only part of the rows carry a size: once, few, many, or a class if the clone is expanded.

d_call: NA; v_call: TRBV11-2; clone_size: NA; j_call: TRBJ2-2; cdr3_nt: TGTGCCAGCAGCCCCCAGGTCACCGGGGAGCTGTTTTTT; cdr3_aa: CASSPQVTGELFF
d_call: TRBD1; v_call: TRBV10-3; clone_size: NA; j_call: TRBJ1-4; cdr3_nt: TGTGCCATCAGTGAAACCTCAGGGGGAAAACTGTTTTTT; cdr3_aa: CAISETSGGKLFF
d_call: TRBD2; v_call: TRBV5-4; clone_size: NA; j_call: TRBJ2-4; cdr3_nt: TGTGCCAGCAGCTTGGAGGGACTAGCTTCCCAAAACATTCAGTACTTC; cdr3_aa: CASSLEGLASQNIQYF
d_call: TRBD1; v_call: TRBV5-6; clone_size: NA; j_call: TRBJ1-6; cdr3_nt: TGTGCCAGCAGCTTCGGGACAGGGGGTTCACCCCTCCACTTT; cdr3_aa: CASSFGTGGSPLHF
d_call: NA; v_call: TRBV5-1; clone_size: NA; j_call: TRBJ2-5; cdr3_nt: TGCGCCAGCAGCTTAGGCACCTTCGGGGTGGCCCAGTACTTC; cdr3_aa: CASSLGTFGVAQYF
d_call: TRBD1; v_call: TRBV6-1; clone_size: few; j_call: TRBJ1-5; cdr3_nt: TGTGCCAGCAGTTTTTCCAGGGGGCTCGATCAGCCCCAGCATTTT; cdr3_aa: CASSFSRGLDQPQHF
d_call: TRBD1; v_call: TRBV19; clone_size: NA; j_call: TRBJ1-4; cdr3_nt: TGTGCCAGTCGCAGGGGGCCGGCTAATGAAAAACTGTTTTTT; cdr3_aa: CASRRGPANEKLFF
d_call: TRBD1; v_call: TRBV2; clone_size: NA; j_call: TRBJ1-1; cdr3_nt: TGTGCCAGCAGTGAAAGGGGACAGGGGTTCGGGGGCACTGAAGCTTTCTTT; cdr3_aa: CASSERGQGFGGTEAFF
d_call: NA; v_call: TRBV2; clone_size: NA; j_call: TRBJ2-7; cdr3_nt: TGTGCCAGCAGTCGGGACACCTCCTACGAGCAGTACTTC; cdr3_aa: CASSRDTSYEQYF
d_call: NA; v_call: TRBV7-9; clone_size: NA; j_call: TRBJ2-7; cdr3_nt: TGTGCCAGCAGCCCAGGGGAACCCCCCTACGAGCAGTACTTC; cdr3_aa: CASSPGEPPYEQYF
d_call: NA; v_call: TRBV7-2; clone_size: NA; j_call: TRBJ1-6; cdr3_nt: TGTGCCAGCAGTACAGGGTATAATTCACCCCTCCACTTT; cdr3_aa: CASSTGYNSPLHF
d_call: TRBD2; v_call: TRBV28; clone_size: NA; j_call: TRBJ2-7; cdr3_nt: TGTGCCAGCAGTCCCGTATCCCCACCTCGGAGCGGGGGCTCCTACGAGCAGTACTTC; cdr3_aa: CASSPVSPPRSGGSYEQYF
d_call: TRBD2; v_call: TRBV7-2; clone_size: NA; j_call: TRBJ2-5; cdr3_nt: TGTGCCAGCAGCTTTTTTCCAGCGGGGGGCCTATTCCACTTC; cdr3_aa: CASSFFPAGGLFHF
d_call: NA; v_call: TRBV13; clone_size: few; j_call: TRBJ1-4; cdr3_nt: TGTGCCAGCAAAGACAGAACAACTAATGAAAAACTGTTTTTT; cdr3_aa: CASKDRTTNEKLFF
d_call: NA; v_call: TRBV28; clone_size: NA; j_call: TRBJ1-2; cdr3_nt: TGTGCCAGCAGTCTACAGGGATACTATGGCTACACCTTC; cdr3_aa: CASSLQGYYGYTF
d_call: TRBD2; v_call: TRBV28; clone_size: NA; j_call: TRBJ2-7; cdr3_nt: TGTGCCAGCAGTTTAGGCGGGGGGGCCCCCTACGAGCAGTACTTC; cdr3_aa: CASSLGGGAPYEQYF
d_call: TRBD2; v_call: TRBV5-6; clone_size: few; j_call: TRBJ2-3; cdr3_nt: TGTGCCAGCAGCTTGGAGTTGGGAGGGGTAGACTCTGTTACGCAGTATTTT; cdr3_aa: CASSLELGGVDSVTQYF
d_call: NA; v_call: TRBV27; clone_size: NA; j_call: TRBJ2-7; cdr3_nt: TGTGCCAGCAGTTTAGGGCAAGGCGACGAGCAGTACTTC; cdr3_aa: CASSLGQGDEQYF
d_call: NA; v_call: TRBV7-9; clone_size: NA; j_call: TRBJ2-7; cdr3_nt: TGTGCCAGCAGCTTAGCGTTGCAGGGGATATTCTCCTACGAGCAGTACTTC; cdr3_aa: CASSLALQGIFSYEQYF
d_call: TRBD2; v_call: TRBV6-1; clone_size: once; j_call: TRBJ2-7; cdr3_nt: TGTGCCAGCCATGCGGGGGGCTACGAGCAGTACTTC; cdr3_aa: CASHAGGYEQYF
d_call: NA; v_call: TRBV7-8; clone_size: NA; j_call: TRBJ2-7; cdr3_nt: TGTGCCAGCAGGTTTGACATGTTGGAGCAGTACTTC; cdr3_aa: CASRFDMLEQYF
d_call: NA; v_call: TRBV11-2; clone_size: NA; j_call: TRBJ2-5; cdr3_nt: TGTGCCAGCAGCAGGGGGACGTCACAAGAGACCCAGTACTTC; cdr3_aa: CASSRGTSQETQYF
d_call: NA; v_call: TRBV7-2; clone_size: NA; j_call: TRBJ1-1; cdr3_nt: TGTGCCAGCAGCTTACTGGGACTCCCGCGGGCTGAAGCTTTCTTT; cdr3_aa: CASSLLGLPRAEAFF
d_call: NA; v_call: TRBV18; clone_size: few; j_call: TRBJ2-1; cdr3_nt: TGTGCCAGCTCACCATTTCGACTGGTGGGTGAGCAGTTCTTC; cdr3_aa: CASSPFRLVGEQFF
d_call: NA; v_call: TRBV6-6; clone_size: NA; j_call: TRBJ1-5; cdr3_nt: TGTGCCAGCATCCTGGGGGGACTAAGCAATCAGCCCCAGCATTTT; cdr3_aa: CASILGGLSNQPQHF
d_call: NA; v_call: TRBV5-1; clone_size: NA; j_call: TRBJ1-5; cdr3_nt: TGCGCCAGCAGCTTGGACAGTTTTAGCAATCAGCCCCAGCATTTT; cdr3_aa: CASSLDSFSNQPQHF
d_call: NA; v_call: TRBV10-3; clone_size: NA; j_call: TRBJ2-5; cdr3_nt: TGTGCCAGCGCTGGGACTTTGGAAGAGACCCAGTACTTC; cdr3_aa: CASAGTLEETQYF
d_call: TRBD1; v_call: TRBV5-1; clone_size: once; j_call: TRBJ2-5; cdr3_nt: TGCGCCAGCAGCTTCAGGGGGCGGGAGACCCAGTACTTC; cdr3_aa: CASSFRGRETQYF
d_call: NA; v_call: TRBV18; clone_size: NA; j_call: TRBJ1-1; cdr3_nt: TGTGCCAGCTCACCCCCCAGGGGACTAAACACTGAAGCTTTCTTT; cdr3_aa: CASSPPRGLNTEAFF
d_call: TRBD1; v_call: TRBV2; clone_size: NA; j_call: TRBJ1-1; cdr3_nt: TGTGCCAGCAGTGAACAGGGGGCCATGAACACTGAAGCTTTCTTT; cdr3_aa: CASSEQGAMNTEAFF
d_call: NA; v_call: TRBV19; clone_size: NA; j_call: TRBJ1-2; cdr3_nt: TGTGCCAGTAGTTTAATTGGTAGCGGGAGGCAATCGAACTATGGCTACACCTTC; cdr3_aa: CASSLIGSGRQSNYGYTF
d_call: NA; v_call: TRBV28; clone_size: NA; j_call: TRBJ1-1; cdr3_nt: TGTGCCAGCAGTTTAGGGGGGGGCACTGAAGCTTTCTTT; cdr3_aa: CASSLGGGTEAFF
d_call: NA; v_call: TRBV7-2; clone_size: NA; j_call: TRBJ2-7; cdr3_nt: TGTGCCAGCAGCTTGTTTCTGGGGCCGAATTACGAGCAGTACTTC; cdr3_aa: CASSLFLGPNYEQYF
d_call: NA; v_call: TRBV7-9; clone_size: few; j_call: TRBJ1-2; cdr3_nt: TGTGCCAGCAGCTGGGGCCAAGTAAACTATGGCTACACCTTC; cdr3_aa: CASSWGQVNYGYTF
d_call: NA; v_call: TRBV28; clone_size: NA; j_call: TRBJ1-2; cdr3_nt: TGTGCCAGCAGTTCCGCAGGGACTAACTATGGCTACACCTTC; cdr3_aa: CASSSAGTNYGYTF
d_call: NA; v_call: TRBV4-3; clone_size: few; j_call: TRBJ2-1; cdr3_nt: TGCGCCAGCAGCCAAGATTGGCGGGGGCAGTTCTTC; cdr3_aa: CASSQDWRGQFF
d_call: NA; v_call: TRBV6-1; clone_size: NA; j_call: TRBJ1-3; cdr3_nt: TGTGCCAGCAGCCCAGCGGGGCTTACTGGAAACACCATATATTTT; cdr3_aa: CASSPAGLTGNTIYF
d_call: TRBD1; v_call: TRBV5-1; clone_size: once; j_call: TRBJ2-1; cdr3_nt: TGCGCCAGCAGCCCCGGGACAGGGACCTACAATGAGCAGTTCTTC; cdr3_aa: CASSPGTGTYNEQFF
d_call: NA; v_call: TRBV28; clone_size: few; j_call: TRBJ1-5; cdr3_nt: TGTGCCAGCAGCTACGGGGGTAGTCATCAGCCCCAGCATTTT; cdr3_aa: CASSYGGSHQPQHF
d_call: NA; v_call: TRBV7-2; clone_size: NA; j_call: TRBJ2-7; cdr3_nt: TGTGCCAGCAGCTTACTTGGCAGCGCCTACGAGCAGTACTTC; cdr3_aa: CASSLLGSAYEQYF
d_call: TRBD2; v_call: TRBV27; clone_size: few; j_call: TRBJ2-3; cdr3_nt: TGTGCCAGCAGCCCCGGGACTAGCGGGCGGGGTACGCAGTATTTT; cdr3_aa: CASSPGTSGRGTQYF
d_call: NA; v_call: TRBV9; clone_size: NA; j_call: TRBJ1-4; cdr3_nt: TGTGCCAGCAGCGGGACAGTTGGCACTAATGAAAAACTGTTTTTT; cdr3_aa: CASSGTVGTNEKLFF
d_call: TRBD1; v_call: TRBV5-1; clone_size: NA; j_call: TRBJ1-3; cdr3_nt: TGCGCCAGCAGCGGGCAGGGACAGGCCTCTGGAAACACCATATATTTT; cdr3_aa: CASSGQGQASGNTIYF
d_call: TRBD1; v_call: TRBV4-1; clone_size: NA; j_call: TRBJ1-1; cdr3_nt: TGCGCCAGCAGCCTACCCGGGACAGGGGGCGGCCCGGTGGGGAACACTGAAGCTTTCTTT; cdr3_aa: CASSLPGTGGGPVGNTEAFF
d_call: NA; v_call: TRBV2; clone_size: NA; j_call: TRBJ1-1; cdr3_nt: TGTGCCAGCAGTGACGGACTGCAGGGGCTTATGAACACTGAAGCTTTCTTT; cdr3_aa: CASSDGLQGLMNTEAFF
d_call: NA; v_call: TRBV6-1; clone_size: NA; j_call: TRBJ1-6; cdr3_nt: TGTGCCAGCAGTGTGTTCGGGGTTTCACCCCTCCACTTT; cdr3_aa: CASSVFGVSPLHF
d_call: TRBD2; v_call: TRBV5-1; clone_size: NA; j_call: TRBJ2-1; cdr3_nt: TGCGCCAGCAGCTTGGCCAGCGGGGGGGGAAATGAGCAGTTCTTC; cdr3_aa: CASSLASGGGNEQFF
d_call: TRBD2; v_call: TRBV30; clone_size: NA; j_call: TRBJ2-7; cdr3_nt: TGTGCCTGGAAGGTAACTAGCGGGCCCTACGAGCAGTACTTC; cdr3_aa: CAWKVTSGPYEQYF
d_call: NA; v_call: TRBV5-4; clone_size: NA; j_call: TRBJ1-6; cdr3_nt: TGTGCCAGCAGCCAAGATAGGCAGGGTTATTCACCCCTCCACTTT; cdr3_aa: CASSQDRQGYSPLHF
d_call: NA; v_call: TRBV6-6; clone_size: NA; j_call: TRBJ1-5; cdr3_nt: TGTGCCAGCAATCACGGGGATTTGGGTCAGCCCCAGCATTTT; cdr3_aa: CASNHGDLGQPQHF
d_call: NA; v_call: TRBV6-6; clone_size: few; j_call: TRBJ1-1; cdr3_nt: TGTGCCAGCAGTTACTTAAGCGGAATGAACACTGAAGCTTTCTTT; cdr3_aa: CASSYLSGMNTEAFF
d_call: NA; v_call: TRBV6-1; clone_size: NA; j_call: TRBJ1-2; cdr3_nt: TGTGCCAGCAGAAGCCCATTGGGGAGAACCTATGGCTACACCTTC; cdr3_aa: CASRSPLGRTYGYTF
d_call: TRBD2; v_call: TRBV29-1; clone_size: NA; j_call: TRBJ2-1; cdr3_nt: TGCAGCGTTACCGGGACTAGCGGGGGATATGAGCAGTTCTTC; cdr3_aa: CSVTGTSGGYEQFF
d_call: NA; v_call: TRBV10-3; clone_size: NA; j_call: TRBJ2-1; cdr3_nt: TGTGCCACCCGGGGGACGCGGGACAATGAGCAGTTCTTC; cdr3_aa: CATRGTRDNEQFF
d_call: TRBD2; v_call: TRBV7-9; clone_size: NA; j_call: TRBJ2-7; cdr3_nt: TGTGCCAGCAGCCCGCGGGGGAGCTCCTACGAGCAGTACTTC; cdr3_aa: CASSPRGSSYEQYF